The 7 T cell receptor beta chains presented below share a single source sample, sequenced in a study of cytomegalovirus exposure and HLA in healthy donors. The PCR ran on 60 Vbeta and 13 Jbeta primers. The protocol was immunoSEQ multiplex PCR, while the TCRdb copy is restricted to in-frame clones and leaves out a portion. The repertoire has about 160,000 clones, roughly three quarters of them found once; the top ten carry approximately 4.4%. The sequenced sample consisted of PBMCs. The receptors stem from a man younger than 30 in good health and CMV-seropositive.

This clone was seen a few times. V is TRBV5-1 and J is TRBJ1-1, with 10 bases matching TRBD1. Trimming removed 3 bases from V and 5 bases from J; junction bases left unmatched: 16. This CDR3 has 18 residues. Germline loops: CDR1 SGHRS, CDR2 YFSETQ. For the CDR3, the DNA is TGCGCCAGCAGCTCTCCCGGGACAGGGGATTCGTGGCGAACTGAAGCTTTCTTT. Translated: CASSSPGTGDSWRTEAFF.

CDR3 coding DNA: TGTGCCAGCAGTCCCTGGACTAGCGGGGGGGAAGAGACCCAGTACTTC. The encoded protein is CASSPWTSGGEETQYF. This chain joins TRBV27 and TRBJ2-5; TRBD2 aligns across 15 bases. The CDR3 spans 16 residues. From germline, CDR1 is MNHEY and CDR2 SMNVEV (reference sequence). Unmatched junction bases numbered 4, after V lost 5 bases and J lost 3 bases.

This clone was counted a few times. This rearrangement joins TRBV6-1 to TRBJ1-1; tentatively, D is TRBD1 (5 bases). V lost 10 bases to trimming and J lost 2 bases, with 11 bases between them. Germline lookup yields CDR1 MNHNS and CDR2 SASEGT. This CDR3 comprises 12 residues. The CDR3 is CATRRGNTEAFF. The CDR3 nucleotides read TGTGCCACCCGAAGGGGAAACACTGAAGCTTTCTTT.

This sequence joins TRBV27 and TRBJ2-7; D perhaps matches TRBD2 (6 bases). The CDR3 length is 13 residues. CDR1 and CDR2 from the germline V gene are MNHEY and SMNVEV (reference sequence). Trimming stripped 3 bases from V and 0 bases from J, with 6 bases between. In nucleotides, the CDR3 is TGTGCCAGCAGTTTGGGACTCTCCTACGAGCAGTACGTC. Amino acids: CASSLGLSYEQYV.

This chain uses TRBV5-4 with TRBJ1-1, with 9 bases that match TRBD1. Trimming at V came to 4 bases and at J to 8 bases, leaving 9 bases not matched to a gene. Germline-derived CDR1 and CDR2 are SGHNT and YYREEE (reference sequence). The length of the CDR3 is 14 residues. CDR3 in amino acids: CASSPDRGALEAFF. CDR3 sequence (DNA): TGTGCCAGCAGCCCGGACAGGGGAGCCTTGGAAGCTTTCTTT. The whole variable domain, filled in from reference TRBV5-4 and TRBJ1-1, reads ETGVTQSPTHLIKTRGQQVTLRCSSQSGHNTVSWYQQALGQGPQFIFQYYREEENGRGNFPPRFSGLQFPNYSSELNVNALELDDSALYLCASSPDRGALEAFFGQGTRLTVV.

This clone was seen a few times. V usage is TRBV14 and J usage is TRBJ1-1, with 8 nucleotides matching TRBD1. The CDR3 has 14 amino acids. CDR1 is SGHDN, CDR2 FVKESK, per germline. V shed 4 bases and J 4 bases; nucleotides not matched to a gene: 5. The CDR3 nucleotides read TGTGCCAGCAGCCTTGGACAGGGTTTCACTGAAGCTTTCTTT. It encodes CASSLGQGFTEAFF.

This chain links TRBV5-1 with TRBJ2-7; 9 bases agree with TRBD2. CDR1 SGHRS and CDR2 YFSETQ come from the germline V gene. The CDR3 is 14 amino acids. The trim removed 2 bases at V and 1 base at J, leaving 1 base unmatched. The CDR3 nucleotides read TGCGCCAGCAGCTTAGCGGGGGGATCCTACGAGCAGTACGTC. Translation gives CASSLAGGSYEQYV.